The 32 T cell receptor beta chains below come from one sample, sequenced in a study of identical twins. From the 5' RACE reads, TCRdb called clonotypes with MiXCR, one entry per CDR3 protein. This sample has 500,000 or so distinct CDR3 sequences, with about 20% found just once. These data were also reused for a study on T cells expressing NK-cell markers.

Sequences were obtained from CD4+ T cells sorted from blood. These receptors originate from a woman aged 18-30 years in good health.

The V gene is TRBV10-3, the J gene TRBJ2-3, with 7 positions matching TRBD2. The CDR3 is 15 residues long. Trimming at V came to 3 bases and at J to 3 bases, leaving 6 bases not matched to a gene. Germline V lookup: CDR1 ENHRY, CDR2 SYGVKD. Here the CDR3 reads CAISDRAGRTDTQYF. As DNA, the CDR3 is TGTGCCATCAGTGATAGAGCGGGAAGGACAGATACGCAGTATTTT.

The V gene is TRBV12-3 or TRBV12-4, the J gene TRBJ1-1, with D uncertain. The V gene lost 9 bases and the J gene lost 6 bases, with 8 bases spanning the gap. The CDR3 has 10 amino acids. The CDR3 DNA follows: TGTGCCAGTCTCCCGCCTGAAGCTTTCTTT. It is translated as CASLPPEAFF.

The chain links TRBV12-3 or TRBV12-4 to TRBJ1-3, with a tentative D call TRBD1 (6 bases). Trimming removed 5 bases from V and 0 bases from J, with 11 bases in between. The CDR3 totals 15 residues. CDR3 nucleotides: TGTGCCAGCAGTCGTCAGACAGGCTCTGGAAACACCATATATTTT. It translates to CASSRQTGSGNTIYF.

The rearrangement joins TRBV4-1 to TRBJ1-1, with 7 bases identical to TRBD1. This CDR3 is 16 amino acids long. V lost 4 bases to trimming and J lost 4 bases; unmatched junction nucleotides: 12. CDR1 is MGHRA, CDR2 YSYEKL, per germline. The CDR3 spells CASSPTRQGPFTEAFF. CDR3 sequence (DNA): TGCGCCAGCAGCCCCACACGACAGGGACCCTTCACTGAAGCTTTCTTT.

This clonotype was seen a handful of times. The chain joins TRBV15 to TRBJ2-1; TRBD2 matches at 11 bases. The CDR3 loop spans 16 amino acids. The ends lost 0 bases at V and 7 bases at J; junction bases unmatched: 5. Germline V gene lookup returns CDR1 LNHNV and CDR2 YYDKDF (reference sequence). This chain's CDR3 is CATSRDLSGGGNEQFF. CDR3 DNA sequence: TGTGCCACCAGCAGAGACCTTAGCGGGGGGGGGAATGAGCAGTTCTTC.

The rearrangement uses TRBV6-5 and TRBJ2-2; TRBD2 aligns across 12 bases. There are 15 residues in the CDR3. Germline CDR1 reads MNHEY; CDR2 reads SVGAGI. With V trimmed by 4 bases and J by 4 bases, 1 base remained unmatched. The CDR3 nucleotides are TGTGCCAGCAGTTGGGGACTAGCGGGCACCGGGGAGCTGTTTTTT. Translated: CASSWGLAGTGELFF.

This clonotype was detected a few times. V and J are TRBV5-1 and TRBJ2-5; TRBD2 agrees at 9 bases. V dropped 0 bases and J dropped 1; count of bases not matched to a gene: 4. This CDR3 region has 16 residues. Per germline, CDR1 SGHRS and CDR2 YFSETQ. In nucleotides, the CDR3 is TGCGCCAGCAGCTTGGCGCGGGGGGGGTCCCAAGAGACCCAGTACTTC. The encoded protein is CASSLARGGSQETQYF.

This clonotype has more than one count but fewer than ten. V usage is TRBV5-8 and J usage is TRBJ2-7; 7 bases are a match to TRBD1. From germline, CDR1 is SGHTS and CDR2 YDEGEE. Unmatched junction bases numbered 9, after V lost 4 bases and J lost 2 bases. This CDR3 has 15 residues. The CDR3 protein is CASSRNRDSTYEQYF. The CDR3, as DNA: TGTGCCAGCAGCCGTAACCGGGACAGTACCTACGAGCAGTACTTC.

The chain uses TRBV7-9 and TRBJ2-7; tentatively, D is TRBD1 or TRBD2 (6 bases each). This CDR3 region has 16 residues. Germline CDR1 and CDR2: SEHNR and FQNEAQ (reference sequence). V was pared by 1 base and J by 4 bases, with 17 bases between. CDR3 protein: CASSLGGAGSSYEQYF. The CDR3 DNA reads TGTGCCAGCAGCTTAGGGGGGGCAGGGTCTTCGTACGAGCAGTACTTC. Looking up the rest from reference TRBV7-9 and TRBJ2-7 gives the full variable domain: DTGVSQNPRHKITKRGQNVTFRCDPISEHNRLYWYRQTLGQGPEFLTYFQNEAQLEKSRLLSDRFSAERPKGSFSTLEIQRTEQGDSAMYLCASSLGGAGSSYEQYFGPGTRLTVT.

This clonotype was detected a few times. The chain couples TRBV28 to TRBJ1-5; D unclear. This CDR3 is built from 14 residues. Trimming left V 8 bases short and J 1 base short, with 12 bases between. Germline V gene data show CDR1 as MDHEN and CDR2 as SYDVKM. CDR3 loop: CASRVSTSNQPQHF. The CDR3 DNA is TGTGCCAGCCGGGTGTCGACCAGCAATCAGCCCCAGCATTTT.

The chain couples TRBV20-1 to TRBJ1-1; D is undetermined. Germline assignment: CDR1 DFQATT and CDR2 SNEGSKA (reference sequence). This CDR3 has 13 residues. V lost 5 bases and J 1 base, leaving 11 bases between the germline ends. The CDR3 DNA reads TGCAGTGCTCCGAAGACATGGAACACTGAAGCTTTCTTT. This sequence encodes CSAPKTWNTEAFF.

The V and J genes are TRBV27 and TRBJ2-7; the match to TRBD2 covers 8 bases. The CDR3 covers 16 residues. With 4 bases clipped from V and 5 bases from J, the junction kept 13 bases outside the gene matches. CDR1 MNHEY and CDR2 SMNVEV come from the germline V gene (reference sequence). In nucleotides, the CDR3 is TGTGCCAGCAGTTCTAAAAAAGCGGGAGTTCACCACGAGCAGTACTTC. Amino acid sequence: CASSSKKAGVHHEQYF.

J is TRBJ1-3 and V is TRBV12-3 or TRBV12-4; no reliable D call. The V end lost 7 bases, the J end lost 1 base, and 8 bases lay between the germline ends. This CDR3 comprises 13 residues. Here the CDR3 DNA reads TGTGCCAGCATTCGGGGATCTGGAAACACCATATATTTT. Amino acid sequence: CASIRGSGNTIYF.

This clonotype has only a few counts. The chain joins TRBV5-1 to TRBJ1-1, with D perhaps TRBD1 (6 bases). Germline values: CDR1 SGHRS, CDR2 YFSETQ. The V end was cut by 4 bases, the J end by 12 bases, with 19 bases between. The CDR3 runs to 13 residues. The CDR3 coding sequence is TGCGCCAGCAGCCGCGGGACATCCCAGATACCTTTCTTT. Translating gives CASSRGTSQIPFF.

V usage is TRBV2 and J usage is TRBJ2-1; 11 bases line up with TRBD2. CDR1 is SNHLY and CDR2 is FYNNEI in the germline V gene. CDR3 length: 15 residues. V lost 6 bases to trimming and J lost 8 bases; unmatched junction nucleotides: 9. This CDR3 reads CASRASGRWADEQFF. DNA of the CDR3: TGTGCCAGCAGGGCTAGCGGGAGGTGGGCGGATGAGCAGTTCTTC.

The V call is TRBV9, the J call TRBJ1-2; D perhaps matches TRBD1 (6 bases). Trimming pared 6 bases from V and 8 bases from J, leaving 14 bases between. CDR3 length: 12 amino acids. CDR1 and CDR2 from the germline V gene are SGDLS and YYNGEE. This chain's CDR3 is CASTLVGGGYTF. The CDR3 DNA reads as TGTGCCAGCACCCTAGTAGGGGGAGGCTACACCTTC.

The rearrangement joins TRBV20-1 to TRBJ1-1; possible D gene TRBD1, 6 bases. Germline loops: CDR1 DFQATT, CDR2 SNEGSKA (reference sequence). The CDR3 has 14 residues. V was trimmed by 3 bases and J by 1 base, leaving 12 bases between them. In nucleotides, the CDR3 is TGCAGTGCTAGGTTCGGGGGCCCGAACACTGAAGCTTTCTTT. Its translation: CSARFGGPNTEAFF.

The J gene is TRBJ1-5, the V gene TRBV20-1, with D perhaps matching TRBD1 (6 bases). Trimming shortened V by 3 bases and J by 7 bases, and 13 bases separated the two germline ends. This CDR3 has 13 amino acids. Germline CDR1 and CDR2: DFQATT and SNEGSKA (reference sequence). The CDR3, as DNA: TGCAGTGCTAGGCGGGCAGGGGAGCAGCCCCAGCATTTT. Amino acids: CSARRAGEQPQHF.

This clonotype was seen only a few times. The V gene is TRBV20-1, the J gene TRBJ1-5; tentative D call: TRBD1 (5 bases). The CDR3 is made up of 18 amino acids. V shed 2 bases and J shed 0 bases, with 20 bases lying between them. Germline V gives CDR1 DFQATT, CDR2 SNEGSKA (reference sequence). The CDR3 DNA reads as TGCAGTGCTAGATTCGGGGGGGGGATCAGGGATAGCAATCAGCCCCAGCATTTT. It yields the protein CSARFGGGIRDSNQPQHF.

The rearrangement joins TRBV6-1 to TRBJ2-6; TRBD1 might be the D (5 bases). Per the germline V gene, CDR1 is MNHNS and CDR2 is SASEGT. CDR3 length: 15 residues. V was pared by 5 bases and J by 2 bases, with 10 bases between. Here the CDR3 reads CASSPGSTGANVLTF. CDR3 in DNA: TGTGCCAGCAGTCCAGGGTCGACTGGGGCCAACGTCCTGACTTTC.

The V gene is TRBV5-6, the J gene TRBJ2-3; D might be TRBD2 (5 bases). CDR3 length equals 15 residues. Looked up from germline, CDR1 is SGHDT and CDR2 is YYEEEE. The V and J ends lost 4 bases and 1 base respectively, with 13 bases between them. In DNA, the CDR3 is TGTGCCAGCAGCCGCTGGCGGGCCCGCACAGATACGCAGTATTTT. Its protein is CASSRWRARTDTQYF.

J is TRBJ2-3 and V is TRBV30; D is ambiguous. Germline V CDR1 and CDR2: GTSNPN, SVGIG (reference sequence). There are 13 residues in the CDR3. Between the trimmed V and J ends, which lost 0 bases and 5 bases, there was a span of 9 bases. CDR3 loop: CAWSVQWKDTQYF. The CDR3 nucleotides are TGTGCCTGGAGTGTACAGTGGAAAGATACGCAGTATTTT. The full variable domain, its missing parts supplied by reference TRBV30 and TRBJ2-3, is SQTIHQWPATLVQPVGSPLSLECTVEGTSNPNLYWYRQAAGRGLQLLFYSVGIGQISSEVPQNLSASRPQDRQFILSSKKLLLSDSGFYLCAWSVQWKDTQYFGPGTRLTVL.

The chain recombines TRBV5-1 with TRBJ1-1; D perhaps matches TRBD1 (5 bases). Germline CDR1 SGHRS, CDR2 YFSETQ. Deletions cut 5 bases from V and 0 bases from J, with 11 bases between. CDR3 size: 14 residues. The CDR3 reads CASRGRLMNTEAFF. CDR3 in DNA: TGCGCCAGCAGGGGACGGCTCATGAACACTGAAGCTTTCTTT.

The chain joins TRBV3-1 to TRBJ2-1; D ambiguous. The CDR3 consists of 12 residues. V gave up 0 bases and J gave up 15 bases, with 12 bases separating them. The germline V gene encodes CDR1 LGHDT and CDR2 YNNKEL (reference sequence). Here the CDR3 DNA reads TGTGCCAGCAGCCAAGAAGGAGCCTCCCGGTTCTTC. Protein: CASSQEGASRFF.

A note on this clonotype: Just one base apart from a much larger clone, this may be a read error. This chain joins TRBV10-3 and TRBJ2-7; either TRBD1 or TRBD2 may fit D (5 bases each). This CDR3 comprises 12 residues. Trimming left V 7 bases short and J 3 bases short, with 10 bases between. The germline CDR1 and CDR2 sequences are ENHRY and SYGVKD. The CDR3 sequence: CAIKAGSYEQYF. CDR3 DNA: TGTGCCATCAAGGCAGGGAGCTACGAGCAGTACTTC.

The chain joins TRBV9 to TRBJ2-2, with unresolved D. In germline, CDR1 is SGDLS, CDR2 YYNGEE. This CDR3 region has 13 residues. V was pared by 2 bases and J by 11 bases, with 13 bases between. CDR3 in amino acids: CASSVGPGFELFF. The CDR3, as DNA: TGTGCCAGCAGCGTGGGTCCAGGATTCGAGCTGTTTTTT.

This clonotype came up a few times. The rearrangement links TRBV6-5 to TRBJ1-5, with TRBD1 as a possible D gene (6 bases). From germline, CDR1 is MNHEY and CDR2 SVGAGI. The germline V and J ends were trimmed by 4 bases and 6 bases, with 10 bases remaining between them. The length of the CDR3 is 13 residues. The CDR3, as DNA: TGTGCCAGCAGTTCGATAGGGGGTCAGCCCCAGCATTTT. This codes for CASSSIGGQPQHF.

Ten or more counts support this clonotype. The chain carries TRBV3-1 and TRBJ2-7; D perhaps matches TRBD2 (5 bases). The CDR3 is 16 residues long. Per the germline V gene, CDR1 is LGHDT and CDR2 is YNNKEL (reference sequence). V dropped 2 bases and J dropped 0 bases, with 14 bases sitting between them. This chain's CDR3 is CASSQRPGESSYEQYF. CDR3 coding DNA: TGTGCCAGCAGCCAACGGCCCGGGGAGAGCTCCTACGAGCAGTACTTC.

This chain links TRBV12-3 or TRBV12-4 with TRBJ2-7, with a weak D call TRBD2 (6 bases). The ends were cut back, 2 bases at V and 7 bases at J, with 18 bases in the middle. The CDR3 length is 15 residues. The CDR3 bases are TGTGCCAGCAGTTTAAAACTAACGGGAGCGAGGGAGCAGTACTTC. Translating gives CASSLKLTGAREQYF.

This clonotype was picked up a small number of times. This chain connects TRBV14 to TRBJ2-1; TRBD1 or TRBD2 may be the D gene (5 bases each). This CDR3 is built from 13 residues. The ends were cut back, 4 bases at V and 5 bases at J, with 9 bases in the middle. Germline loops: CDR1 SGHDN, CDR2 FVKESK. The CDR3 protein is CASSRGRDNEQFF. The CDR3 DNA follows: TGTGCCAGCAGCCGGGGACGGGACAATGAGCAGTTCTTC.

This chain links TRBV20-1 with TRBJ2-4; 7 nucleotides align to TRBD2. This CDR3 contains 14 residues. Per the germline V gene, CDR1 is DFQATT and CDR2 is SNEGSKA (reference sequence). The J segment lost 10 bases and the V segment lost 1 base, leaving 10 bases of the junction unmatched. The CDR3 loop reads CSARVRASGGIQYF. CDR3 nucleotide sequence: TGCAGTGCTAGAGTCCGGGCTTCCGGGGGGATTCAGTACTTC.

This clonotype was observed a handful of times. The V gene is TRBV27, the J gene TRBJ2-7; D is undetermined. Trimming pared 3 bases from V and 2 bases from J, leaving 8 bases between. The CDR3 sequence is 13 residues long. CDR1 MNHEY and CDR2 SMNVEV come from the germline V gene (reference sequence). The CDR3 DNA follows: TGTGCCAGCAGTTTTAACCAGGCCTACGAGCAGTACTTC. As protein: CASSFNQAYEQYF.